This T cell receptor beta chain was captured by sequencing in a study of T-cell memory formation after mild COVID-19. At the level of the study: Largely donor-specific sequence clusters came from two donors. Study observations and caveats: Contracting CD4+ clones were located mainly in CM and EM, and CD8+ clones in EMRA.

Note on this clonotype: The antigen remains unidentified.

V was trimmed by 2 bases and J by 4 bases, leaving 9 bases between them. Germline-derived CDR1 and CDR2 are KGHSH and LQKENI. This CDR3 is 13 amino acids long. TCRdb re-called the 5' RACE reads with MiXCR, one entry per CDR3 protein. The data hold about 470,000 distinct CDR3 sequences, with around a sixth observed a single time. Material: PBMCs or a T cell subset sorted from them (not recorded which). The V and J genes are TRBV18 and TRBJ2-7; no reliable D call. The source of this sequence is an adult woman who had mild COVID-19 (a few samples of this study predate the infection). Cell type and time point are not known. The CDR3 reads CASSPYRPYEQYF. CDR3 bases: TGTGCCAGCTCACCATATAGACCTTACGAGCAGTACTTC. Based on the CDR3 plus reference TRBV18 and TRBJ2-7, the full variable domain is NAGVMQNPRHLVRRRGQEARLRCSPMKGHSHVYWYRQLPEEGLKFMVYLQKENIIDESGMPKERFSAEFPKEGPSILRIQQVVRGDSAAYFCASSPYRPYEQYFGPGTRLTVT.